The sequence of this T cell receptor (beta chain) was determined in a study of blood T cell repertoires in COVID-19 (dated by TCRdb to 2020 to 2022). About the full investigation: Samples from collaborators originated in the United States, Italy and Spain and spanned both the acute and convalescent phases of COVID-19. Sample metadata almost always included a de-identified subject ID, COVID-19 status, age in years and sex. The prospective study material was composed of cDNA or gDNA derived from T cells, B-cell-depleted T cells, or PBMCs. The dataset comprised deeply sampled blood TCRbeta repertoires from subjects exposed to, actively infected with, or recovered from COVID-19. Where available, HLA class I and class II types were taken from metadata supplied by the sample provider and were not determined by assay-based typing. A freely available public database, intended as a resource for researchers studying the immune response to SARS-CoV-2, is where the repertoires were released. Samples were obtained from the ongoing ImmuneRACE study (first 160 participants) and from 1,254 subjects provided by 6 global collaborators.

The CDR3 runs 14 amino acids, cysteine and phenylalanine included. The kept DNA is CDR3 alone, 42 bases in frame from the first base. CDR1 and CDR2, per the germline V gene (reference sequence), are LNHNV and YYDKDF. V and J are truncated by 4 bases and 2 bases respectively, leaving an intervening sequence of 10 bases. TCRbeta CDR3 regions were amplified from genomic DNA using the immunoSEQ Assay, a bias-controlled multiplex PCR. The authors' pipeline ran thus. The number of nucleated cells in each sample was estimated by amplification of reference gene primers within the assay. To quantify the absolute abundance of each unique TCRbeta CDR3 rearrangement, sequence reads were collapsed and filtered. Productive Simpson clonality was computed per sample as the square root of Simpson's diversity index over productive rearrangements. TCRdb retrieved this table from immuneACCESS and kept in-frame rearrangements only. Not all clones are present; in checked studies, unresolved V genes account for under half, and no reason is known for the remainder. V and J calls and clone size are copied from that table; D and trimming were computed from the DNA. The sample table contains over 250,000 clones; only one count was recorded for 80% to 90% of them. The leading ten clones occupy approximately 10% of the sample.

To note about this clone: It lacks a known antigen. The record has no base qualities; no much larger clone is one base away.

The research as a whole found: Clinical and demographic metadata were provided uncurated, with the amount varying by source and participant.

The collaborating institutions used their own protocols to collect whole blood in K2EDTA tubes. For TCRbeta analysis, collaborators shipped samples in one of three forms: frozen whole blood, isolated PBMCs, or DNA extracted from either of those sample types. The TCR sequence derives from a woman in her 70s with acute or convalescent COVID-19. The chain joins TRBV15 to TRBJ2-3; a weak D assignment points to TRBD2 (5 bases agree). What was sequenced was peripheral blood. CDR3 protein: CATSITTNTDTQYF. The nucleotide sequence reads TGTGCCACCAGCATAACGACTAACACAGATACGCAGTATTTT.